Included here is one T cell receptor beta chain sequence, with context. Its binding antigen is unknown. One base away there is no much larger clone; base qualities are not given. The data are from a study of regulatory T cells in long-lasting Graves disease (dated by TCRdb to the early 2020s). About the investigation overall: In the newly diagnosed Graves' disease group, patients had been taking antithyroid drugs for less than 3 months. Patients with persistent Graves' disease were compared with patients with newly diagnosed Graves' disease using TCR sequencing and RNA sequencing of peripheral blood. The study was registered as a clinical trial and conducted in China. TCR sequencing covered some 13 persistent and approximately 20 newly diagnosed Graves' disease patients, about 35 samples in total. Overall results and qualifications from the work: Patients with persistent disease shared more public clonotypes (fewer than 3,000) than newly diagnosed patients did (around 930). Only peripheral blood was studied, because thyroid tissue, the primary lesion, was inaccessible. TRBV28, TRBJ1-2 and TRBJ2-5 were preferentially used in persistent disease, while TRBV20-1 and TRBJ2-1 were favored in newly diagnosed disease. Only the TCR beta chain was sequenced and analyzed. As a limitation, the authors acknowledged that the small sample size may reduce accuracy. Compared with newly diagnosed patients, persistent Graves' disease patients had lower TCR Shannon entropy and fewer highly expanded clones, which suggests clonal expansion.

This specimen's time point label, interpreted: newly diagnosed GD, antithyroid drugs for less than 3 months. For both TCR sequencing and RNA sequencing, RNA was extracted from PBMCs in TRIzol. The diagnosis of Graves' disease was made according to American Thyroid Association guidelines. The patients came from an endocrinology department in Xi'an, China. From each patient, roughly 9 milliliters of peripheral blood was collected into an EDTA anticoagulant tube. PBMCs were isolated by Ficoll Paque Plus density gradient separation without further T cell sorting. An Agilent 2100 Bioanalyzer and agarose gel were used to assess RNA quality, and a NanoDrop 2000 was used to measure RNA concentration. Library preparation was by multiplex PCR. TCRdb shows the sequencer as Illumina HiSeq 4000. iRepertoire HTBI primers and Arm-PCR amplification of CDR3 regions were used to construct TCR beta libraries. PCR products were gel purified before sequencing. On the study's bioinformatics: A total of roughly 58 TRBV and 14 TRBJ segments were identified across samples and were used for gene usage analysis of CDR3 amino acid clonotypes. COPE and FqMerger were used to merge filtered high-quality paired reads into contigs. BLAST was used to align contigs to IMGT TRBV, TRBD and TRBJ reference genes, with CDR3 defined following IMGT. Highly expanded clones were defined as clonotypes with a frequency above 0.1%. Shannon entropy served as the measure of repertoire diversity, while the Gini coefficient captured V-J evenness. A clonotype was considered public if more than one individual shared it. TCRdb reworked the public reads: Q25 trimming with fastp, MiXCR clone assembly, productive beta chains retained. One record per CDR3 amino acid sequence lists the most common genes and DNA. TCRdb's processing, not the authors' own work, is the source of the V and J calls. The sample table holds over 500,000 distinct CDR3 sequences, of which roughly 15% were seen once. Approximately 12% of the sample is taken by the ten largest.

The germline V gene encodes CDR1 MNHEY and CDR2 SVGAGI. Spanning cysteine to phenylalanine, the CDR3 consists of 16 amino acids. The DNA shown is the 48-base CDR3, in frame from base 1. Deletion took 2 bases off V and 3 bases off J, with a span of 14 bases between the germline ends. These data also featured in a second study, about T cells in Graves' hyperthyroidism and ophthalmopathy. As described in the second report: Stable Graves' hyperthyroidism was defined as no progression to ophthalmopathy during 18 months of follow-up. Hyperthyroidism patients were newly diagnosed, with disease duration under 2 months, and aged 18 to 65 years. Exclusion was applied to patients with uncontrolled infections, other autoimmune diseases, pregnancy or lactation. Clinical symptoms, serum thyroxine and TRAb, thyroid ultrasound, and orbital computed tomography formed the basis for the diagnoses. For the first round of RT-PCR on the TCR CDR3, the HTBI primer set was used together with the Qiagen OneStep RT-PCR kit. Most expanded thyroid clonotypes (frequency above 0.001) were also detected in blood, suggesting blood repertoires may reflect thyroid immune responses. Ophthalmopathy was separated from stable hyperthyroidism by a 13 V-J signature model, with over 85% sensitivity and about 81% specificity obtained in cross-validation and 80%/75% obtained in testing. In validation, the model predicted progression to ophthalmopathy with roughly 70% sensitivity and around 72% specificity, a median of about 6.7 months before onset. To identify TCR V-J signatures that set the groups apart, the researchers used a discovery cohort of 100 patients, made up of about 44 with Graves' ophthalmopathy and 55 to 65 with stable Graves' hyperthyroidism. Whether ophthalmopathy could be predicted prospectively was tested in an independent validation cohort made up of approximately 19 hyperthyroidism patients plus 17 patients who later progressed to ophthalmopathy. The roughly 99 discovery patients were divided at random into training and test sets in a 7:3 ratio. In addition, the study compared T-cell repertoires in thyroid tissue and in blood from roughly six Graves' hyperthyroidism patients. Once sampling was done, hyperthyroidism patients were given methimazole at a starting dose of 30 mg daily, whereas ophthalmopathy patients were given high-dose intravenous methylprednisolone. Libraries were constructed in a second round of multiplex PCR, after which size selection and purification were carried out. Paired-end sequencing of the libraries was performed with 100 bp reads on an Illumina HiSeq2000. SOAPnuke was used to process the raw data, removing reads that contained adapters or uncalled bases, had a mean Phred below 15, or lacked an exact match to the constant primer or identifier. COPE v1.2.5 was used to merge high-quality paired reads, and clonotypes were defined as unique nucleotide sequences. MiTCR v1.1 was used to align clonotypes to the IMGT TRBV, TRBD and TRBJ reference segments. Analysis was restricted to V-J combinations with a frequency above 0.0001, which covered 99% to 99.2% of repertoires. A TCS score was defined as the ratio of F50 (clonal expansion) to E x V (chaos), with BLOSUM62-based TCRdist applied between CDR3 peptides within each V-J. Welch's t-statistics and random forest reduced 514 V-J features to roughly 13, which were used in a naive Bayes classifier (R e1071). No statistical method was used to set the sample size in advance, and investigators knew the group allocation. According to the paper, TCR Vbeta CDR3 sequencing was carried out on 135 peripheral blood samples, which came from approximately 41 ophthalmopathy, around 75 hyperthyroidism and some 17 progressor patients.

The sample in question was peripheral blood mononuclear cells (PBMCs), obtained at new diagnosis, from a patient treated with antithyroid drugs. The TCR sequence derives from a man aged 18 to 29 with Graves disease. Donor details come from another sample of the same person, matched by shared clones. The sequence joins TRBV6-5 to TRBJ2-1, with a weak D call of TRBD2 (6 bases match). CDR3 loop: CASSYGAGMNYNEQFF. The DNA sequence follows: TGTGCCAGCAGTTACGGGGCGGGGATGAACTACAATGAGCAGTTCTTC.